The sequence of this T cell receptor beta chain was determined in a study of T-cell reconstitution after alpha-beta-depleted transplantation in children (dated by TCRdb to about 2016). About the full investigation: T-cell immune reconstitution after TCRalphabeta/CD19-depleted allogeneic hematopoietic cell transplantation in children was quantitatively tracked in the study by means of TCR repertoire profiling. Broad study findings and their caveats: Apparently early alphabetaT-cell count recovery about two months after transplant reportedly relied on only several hundred rapidly expanded clones derived from non-depleted graft cells. In some patients, high TCRbeta diversity at day 60 was attributed to recipient T cells and intrathymic progenitors that had survived conditioning. Over the following months the frequencies of hyperexpanded clones went down, and after one year T-cell counts and TCRbeta diversity were mostly credited to newly produced T cells.

The library was obtained by PCR. The instrument was an Illumina HiSeq 2500. To normalize quantification of the TCRbeta repertoire, the TCR libraries were built with molecular barcoding that relied on unique molecular identifiers. The raw public reads went through TCRdb reprocessing: fastp at Q25, MiXCR clone calling, in-frame beta chains kept. Each entry merges the rows of one CDR3 protein and shows their most common DNA and genes. The sample profile shows roughly 310,000 distinct CDR3 sequences; approximately 20% of them were found once. The top ten clonotypes cover approximately 11% of the sample. This clonotype has just one count. This receptor's antigen is unknown. No quality values exist for individual bases; no much larger clone is one base distant. Trimming costs V 2 bases and J 4 bases, and their ends lie 11 bases apart. Looking up the germline V gene (reference sequence) yields CDR1 LNHNV and CDR2 YYDKDF. CDR3 length: 15 amino acids, cysteine to phenylalanine. Just CDR3 DNA is preserved here, 45 bases in frame from base 1.

The treatment or condition label corresponds to: allogeneic hematopoietic cell transplantation with graft depleted of TCRalphabeta T cells and CD19 B cells. The transplant recipients were children given TCRalphabeta/CD19-depleted allogeneic hematopoietic cell grafts. The sequenced sample was PBMCs, mostly from graft donor cells, obtained 180 days after TCRalphabeta/CD19-depleted stem cell transplant. The receptor chain draws on TRBV15 and TRBJ1-4; the D gene lacks a confident call. This clonotype was obtained from a male patient between 5 and 17 years old who had a stem cell transplant for acute lymphoblastic leukemia, so the T cells may come from the graft donor. The sequence in DNA is TGTGCCACCAGCAGATCCACCGGTTTTAATGAAAAACTGTTTTTT. Translated, it reads CATSRSTGFNEKLFF.